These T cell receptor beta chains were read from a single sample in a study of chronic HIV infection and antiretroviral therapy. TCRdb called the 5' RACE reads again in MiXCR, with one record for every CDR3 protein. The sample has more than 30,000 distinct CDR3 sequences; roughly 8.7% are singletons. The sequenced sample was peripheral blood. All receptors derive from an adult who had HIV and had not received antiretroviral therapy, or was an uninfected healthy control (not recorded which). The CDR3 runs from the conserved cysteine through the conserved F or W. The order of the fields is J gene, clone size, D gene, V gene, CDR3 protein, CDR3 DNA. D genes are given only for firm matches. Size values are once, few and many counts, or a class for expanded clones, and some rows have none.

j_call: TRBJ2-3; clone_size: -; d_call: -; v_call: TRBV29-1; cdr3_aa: CSVYTGPADTQYF; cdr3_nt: TGCAGCGTTTATACAGGCCCGGCAGATACGCAGTATTTT
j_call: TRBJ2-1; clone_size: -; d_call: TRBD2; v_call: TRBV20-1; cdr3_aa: CSASRGQRPSGRAYNEQFF; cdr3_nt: TGCAGTGCTAGTAGAGGACAGAGACCTAGCGGGAGGGCCTACAATGAGCAGTTCTTC
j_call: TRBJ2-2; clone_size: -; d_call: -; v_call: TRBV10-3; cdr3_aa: CAINRAGGELFF; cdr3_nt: TGTGCCATCAACAGGGCAGGAGGGGAGCTGTTTTTT
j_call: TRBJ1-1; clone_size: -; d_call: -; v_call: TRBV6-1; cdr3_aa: CASSVGPLLAEAFF; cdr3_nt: TGTGCCAGCAGTGTTGGCCCTTTGCTTGCTGAAGCTTTCTTT
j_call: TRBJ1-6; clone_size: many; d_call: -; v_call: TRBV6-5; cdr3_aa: CASSYKGNSPLHF; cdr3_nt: TGTGCCAGCAGTTACAAAGGGAATTCACCCCTCCACTTT
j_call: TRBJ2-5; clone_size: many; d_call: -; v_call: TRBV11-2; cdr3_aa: CASSLAPATKETQYF; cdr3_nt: TGTGCCAGCAGCTTAGCCCCGGCCACAAAAGAGACCCAGTACTTC
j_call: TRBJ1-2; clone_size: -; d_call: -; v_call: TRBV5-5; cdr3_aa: CASSLVPGDGGKGDHHGYTF; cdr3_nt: TGTGCCAGCAGCTTAGTTCCAGGAGACGGTGGCAAGGGGGACCACCATGGCTACACCTTC
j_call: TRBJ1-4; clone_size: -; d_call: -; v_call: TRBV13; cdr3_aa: CASSLGQGISNEKLFF; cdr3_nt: TGTGCCAGCAGCTTAGGGCAGGGGATCTCTAATGAAAAACTGTTTTTT
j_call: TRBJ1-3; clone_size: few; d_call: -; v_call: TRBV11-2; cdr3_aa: CASSLQLSGNTIYF; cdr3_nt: TGTGCCAGCAGCTTACAACTCTCTGGAAACACCATATATTTT
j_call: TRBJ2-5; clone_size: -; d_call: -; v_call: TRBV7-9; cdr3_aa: CASSPVASVQETQYF; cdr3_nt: TGTGCCAGCAGCCCCGTGGCTAGCGTTCAAGAGACCCAGTACTTC
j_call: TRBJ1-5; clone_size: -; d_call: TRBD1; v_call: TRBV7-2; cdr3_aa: CASSLGQGAGQPQHF; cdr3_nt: TGTGCCAGCAGCTTAGGACAGGGGGCTGGTCAGCCCCAGCATTTT
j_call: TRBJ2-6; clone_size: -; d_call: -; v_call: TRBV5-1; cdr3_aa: CASAGTPNVLTF; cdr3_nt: TGCGCCAGTGCCGGGACTCCCAACGTCCTGACTTTC
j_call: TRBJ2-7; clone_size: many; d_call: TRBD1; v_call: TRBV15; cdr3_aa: CATSRGTGDYEQYF; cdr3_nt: TGTGCCACCAGCAGAGGGACAGGGGACTACGAGCAGTACTTC
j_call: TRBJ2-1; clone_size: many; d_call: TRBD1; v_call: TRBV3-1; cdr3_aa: CASSPGQNEQFF; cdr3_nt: TGTGCCAGCAGCCCGGGACAGAATGAGCAGTTCTTC